This TCR beta chain emerged from a study of T cell responses to AZD1222 COVID-19 vaccine. The wider study: Pooling of second doses given at about 4 or about 12 weeks was done.

Clones were sequenced by immunoSEQ multiplex PCR, and TCRdb holds only the in-frame ones, with some missing. The table lists roughly 100,000 clones, more than 75% of them singletons. General study findings and limits: Spike regions recognized by vaccine-associated CD4 TCRs spanned the protein, led by 160-218 and 743-854. Repertoires were collected only later (after the peak T cell response had occurred). Only a handful of AZD1222 recipients tested seropositive at baseline.

With respect to this clone: Its cognate antigen is unknown.

The V gene's germline CDR1 is MNHEY and CDR2 SVGAGI. The CDR3 extends over 13 amino acids. V was pared by 6 bases and J by 5 bases, with 13 bases between. The rearrangement joins TRBV6-5 to TRBJ2-5, with a possible D match to TRBD1 (5 bases). Sequenced material: peripheral blood, taken on day 0 of AZD1222 vaccination. The clonotype comes from an adult in good health. CDR3 DNA: TGTGCCAGCAGACGAGACAGCTGGGAGACCCAGTACTTC. It is translated as CASRRDSWETQYF.